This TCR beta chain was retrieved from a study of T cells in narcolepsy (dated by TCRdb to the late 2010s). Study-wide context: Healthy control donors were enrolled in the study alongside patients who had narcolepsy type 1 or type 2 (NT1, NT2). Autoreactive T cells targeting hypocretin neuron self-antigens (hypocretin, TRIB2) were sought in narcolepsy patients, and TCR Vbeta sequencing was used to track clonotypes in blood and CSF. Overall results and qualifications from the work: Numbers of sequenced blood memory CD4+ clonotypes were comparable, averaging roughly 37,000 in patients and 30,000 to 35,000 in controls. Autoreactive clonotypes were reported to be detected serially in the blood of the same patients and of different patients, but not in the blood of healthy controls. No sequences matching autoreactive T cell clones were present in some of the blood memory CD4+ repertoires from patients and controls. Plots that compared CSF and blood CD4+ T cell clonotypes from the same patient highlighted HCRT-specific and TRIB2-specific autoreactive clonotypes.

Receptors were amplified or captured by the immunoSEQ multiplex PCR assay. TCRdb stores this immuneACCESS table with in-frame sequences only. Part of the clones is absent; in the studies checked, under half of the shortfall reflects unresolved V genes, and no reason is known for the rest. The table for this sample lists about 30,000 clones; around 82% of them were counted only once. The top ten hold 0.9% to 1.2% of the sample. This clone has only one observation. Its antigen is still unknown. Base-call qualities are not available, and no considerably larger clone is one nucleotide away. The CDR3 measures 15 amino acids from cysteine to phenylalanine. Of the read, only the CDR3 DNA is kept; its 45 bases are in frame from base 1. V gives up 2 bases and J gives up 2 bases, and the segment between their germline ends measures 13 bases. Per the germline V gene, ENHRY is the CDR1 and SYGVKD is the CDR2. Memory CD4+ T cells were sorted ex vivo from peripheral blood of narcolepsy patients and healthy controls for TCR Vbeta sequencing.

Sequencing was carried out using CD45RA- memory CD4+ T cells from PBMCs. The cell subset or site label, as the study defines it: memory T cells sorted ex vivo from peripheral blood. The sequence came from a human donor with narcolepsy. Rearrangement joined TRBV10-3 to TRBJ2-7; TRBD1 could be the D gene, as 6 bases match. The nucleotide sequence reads TGTGCCATCAGTGAGGTGGAGACAGGAACCTACGAGCAGTACTTC. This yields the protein CAISEVETGTYEQYF.